The sequence of this TCR beta chain was determined in a study of blood T cell repertoires in COVID-19. Study context: From the United States, Italy and Spain came samples of acute and convalescent COVID-19. Sources were T cells, B-cell-depleted T cells, or PBMCs; the material itself was cDNA or gDNA.

This clone was detected once. Original processing methods: Nucleated cell number was recorded as an estimate derived from reference gene primer amplification. The data were produced by immunoSEQ multiplex PCR, yet TCRdb's version contains in-frame clones alone and is incomplete. V, J and clone size are those of that table, while D and trimming were read from the DNA. The sample records about 230,000 clones, around four fifths being singletons. In germline, CDR1 is KGHSH, CDR2 LQKENI. CDR3 length: 13 residues. V dropped 3 bases and J dropped 3 bases, with 8 bases sitting between them. The rearrangement joins TRBV18 to TRBJ2-5; TRBD2 is a possible D gene (6 bases). The sample consisted of peripheral blood. The origin of this receptor is a woman aged 80 or older with active or convalescent COVID-19. CDR3 nucleotide sequence: TGTGCCAGCTCACCCGGCGGGAAAGAGACCCAGTACTTC. Protein: CASSPGGKETQYF.